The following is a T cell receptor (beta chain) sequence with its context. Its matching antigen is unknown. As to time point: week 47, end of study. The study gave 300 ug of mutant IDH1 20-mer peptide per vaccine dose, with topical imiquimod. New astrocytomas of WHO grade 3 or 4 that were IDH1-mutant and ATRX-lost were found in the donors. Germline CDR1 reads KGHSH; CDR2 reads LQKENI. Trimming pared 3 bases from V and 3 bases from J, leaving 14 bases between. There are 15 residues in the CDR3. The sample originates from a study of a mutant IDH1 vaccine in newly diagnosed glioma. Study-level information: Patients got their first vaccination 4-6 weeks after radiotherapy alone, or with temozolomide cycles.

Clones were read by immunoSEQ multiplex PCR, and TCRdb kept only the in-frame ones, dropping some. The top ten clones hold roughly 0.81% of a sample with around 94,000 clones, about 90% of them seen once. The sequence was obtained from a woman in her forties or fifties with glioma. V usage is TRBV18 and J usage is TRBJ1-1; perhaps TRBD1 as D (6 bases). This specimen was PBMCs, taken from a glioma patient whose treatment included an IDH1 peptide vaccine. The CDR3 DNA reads TGTGCCAGCTCACCCCCCGCAGGGGCGGACACTGAAGCTTTCTTT. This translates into CASSPPAGADTEAFF.